This T cell receptor beta chain was profiled in a study of blood T cell repertoires in COVID-19. About the research overall: The study drew acute and convalescent COVID-19 samples from the United States, Italy and Spain.

In the source study's methods: Amplification from reference gene primers served as the basis for estimated nucleated cell counts. The repertoire was sequenced with immunoSEQ multiplex PCR; TCRdb's copy has only in-frame clones and lacks some. V and J calls and clone size are as listed in that table; D and trimming were resolved from the DNA. The sample lists about 250,000 clones, around 90% occurring once. The V gene's germline CDR1 is LNHDA and CDR2 SQIVND (reference sequence). The length of the CDR3 is 16 residues. The ends were cut back, 6 bases at V and 2 bases at J, with 17 bases in the middle. V usage is TRBV19 and J usage is TRBJ1-3; D not certain. Source material: peripheral blood. This receptor was obtained from a man of 80 years or more with acute or convalescent COVID-19. The CDR3 coding sequence is TGTGCCAGTAGCCGAACGGAGGGCTGGACTGGAAACACCATATATTTT. It specifies CASSRTEGWTGNTIYF.